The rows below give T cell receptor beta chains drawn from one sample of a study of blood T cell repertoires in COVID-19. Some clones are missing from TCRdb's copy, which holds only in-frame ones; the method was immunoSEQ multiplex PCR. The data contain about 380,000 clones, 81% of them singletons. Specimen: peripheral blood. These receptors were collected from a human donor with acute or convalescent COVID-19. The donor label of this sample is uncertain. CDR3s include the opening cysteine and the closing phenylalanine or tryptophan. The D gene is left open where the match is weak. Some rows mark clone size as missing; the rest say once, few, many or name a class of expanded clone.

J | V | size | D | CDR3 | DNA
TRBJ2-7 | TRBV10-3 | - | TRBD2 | CAISDPGLATGEQYF | TGTGCCATCAGTGATCCGGGACTAGCCACTGGGGAGCAGTACTTC
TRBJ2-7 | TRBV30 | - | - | CAWSVGLGQYEQYF | TGTGCCTGGAGTGTAGGACTTGGACAGTACGAGCAGTACTTC
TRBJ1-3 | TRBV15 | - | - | CATSGGLTRSGNTIYF | TGTGCCACCAGCGGGGGACTGACTCGCTCTGGAAACACCATATATTTT
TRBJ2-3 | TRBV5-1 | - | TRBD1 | CASSSSRGSPDTQYF | TGCGCCAGCAGCTCTTCCAGGGGGAGCCCAGATACGCAGTATTTT
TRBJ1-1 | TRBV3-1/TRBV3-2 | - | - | CASSQGLGRGNTEAFF | TGTGCCAGCAGCCAAGGGCTCGGTCGGGGGAACACTGAAGCTTTCTTT
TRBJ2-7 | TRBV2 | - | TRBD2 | CASDGRSNAVEQYF | TGTGCCAGCGACGGGAGGTCCAACGCCGTCGAGCAGTACTTC
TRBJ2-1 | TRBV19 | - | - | CASSIALGKYEQFF | TGTGCCAGTAGTATTGCACTAGGCAAGTATGAGCAGTTCTTC
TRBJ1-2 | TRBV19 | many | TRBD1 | CASTSTRTGDGHGYTF | TGTGCCAGTACCTCGACCCGGACAGGGGATGGCCATGGCTACACCTTC
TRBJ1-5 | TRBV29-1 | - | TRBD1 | CSAWTGSGQPQHF | TGCAGCGCATGGACAGGGTCAGGGCAGCCCCAGCATTTT
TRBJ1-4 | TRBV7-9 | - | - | CASSDLTSQGPNEKLFF | TGTGCCAGCAGCGACCTTACCTCACAGGGCCCGAATGAAAAACTGTTTTTT
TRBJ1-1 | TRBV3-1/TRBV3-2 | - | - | CASRRVNGGEAFF | TGTGCCAGCAGACGGGTGAACGGGGGAGAAGCTTTCTTT
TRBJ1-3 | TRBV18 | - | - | CASSPRADSISGNTIYF | TGTGCCAGCTCACCACGAGCTGACTCGATCTCTGGAAACACCATATATTTT
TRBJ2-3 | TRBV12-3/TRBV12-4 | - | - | CASTDGDTQYF | TGTGCCAGCACTGACGGGGATACGCAGTATTTT
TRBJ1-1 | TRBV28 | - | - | CASSSTGRGRNTEAFF | TGTGCCAGCAGTTCTACAGGGAGGGGACGGAACACTGAAGCTTTCTTT
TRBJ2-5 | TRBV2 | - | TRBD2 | CASTGLARREETQYF | TGTGCCAGCACCGGACTAGCCAGAAGAGAAGAGACCCAGTACTTC
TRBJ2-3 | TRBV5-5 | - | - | CASSLGATDTQYF | TGTGCCAGCAGCTTGGGAGCTACAGATACGCAGTATTTT